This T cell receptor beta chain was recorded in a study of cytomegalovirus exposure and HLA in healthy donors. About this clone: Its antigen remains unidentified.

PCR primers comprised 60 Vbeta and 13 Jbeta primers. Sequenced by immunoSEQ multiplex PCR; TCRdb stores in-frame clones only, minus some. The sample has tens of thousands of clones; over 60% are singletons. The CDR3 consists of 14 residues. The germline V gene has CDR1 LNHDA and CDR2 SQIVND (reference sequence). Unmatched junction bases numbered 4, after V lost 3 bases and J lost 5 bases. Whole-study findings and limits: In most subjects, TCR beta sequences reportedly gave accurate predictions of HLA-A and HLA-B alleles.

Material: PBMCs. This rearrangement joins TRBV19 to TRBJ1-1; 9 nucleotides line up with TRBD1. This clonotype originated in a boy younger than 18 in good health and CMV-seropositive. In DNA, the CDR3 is TGTGCCAGTAGTATCCCGGGACAGGGAACTGAAGCTTTCTTT. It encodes CASSIPGQGTEAFF.